This entry is about one T cell receptor (beta chain). Seattle enrolled patients during active infection and tracked them longitudinally. As handled by the study authors: Amplifying reference gene primers gave estimates of nucleated cell counts. Only in-frame clones appear in the TCRdb table, and some are missing; sequencing was by immunoSEQ multiplex PCR. For V, J and clone size, that table is used; D and trimming come from the DNA. The table includes roughly 410,000 clones, about 90% detected once. This record comes from a study of blood T cell repertoires in COVID-19. Study as a whole: Samples representing acute and convalescent COVID-19 were sourced from the United States, Italy and Spain. From T cells, B-cell-depleted T cells, or PBMCs came the material, which was cDNA or gDNA.

After removal of 5 bases from V and 1 base from J, the junction contained 7 bases not matched to a gene. Per germline, CDR1 MNHEY and CDR2 SVGAGI. CDR3 length: 15 residues. The source material was peripheral blood. The chain recombines TRBV6-5 with TRBJ2-7, with 8 bases that match TRBD2. The receptor's source is a woman aged 60 to 75 with COVID-19, enrolled during active disease. The CDR3 here is CASSLRGGPSYEQYF. The CDR3 DNA reads TGTGCCAGCAGTCTCCGCGGGGGGCCTTCCTACGAGCAGTACTTC.